This passage covers 15 T cell receptor beta chains from one sample sequenced in a study of blood T cell repertoires in COVID-19. TCRdb keeps only in-frame clones here, not all; method: immunoSEQ multiplex PCR. Here the sample spans a few hundred thousand clones, roughly 84% being singletons. Input material: PBMCs or T cells enriched from blood (not recorded which). Receptors were obtained from a woman aged 25 to 39 who had recovered from COVID-19.

The CDR3 region is CAISRGSLPPNEQYF. Here the CDR3 DNA reads TGTGCCATCAGTAGGGGCTCCTTACCCCCGAACGAGCAGTACTTC. The chain has TRBV10-3 and TRBJ2-7; D is perhaps TRBD1 (5 bases). The CDR3 is made up of 15 amino acids. Germline V gene sequence: CDR1 ENHRY, CDR2 SYGVKD. Trimming cost V 5 bases and J 5 bases, with 19 bases left between them.

This rearrangement joins TRBV6-5 to TRBJ1-4; TRBD1 aligns across 10 bases. This CDR3 has 14 amino acids. Germline-derived CDR1 and CDR2 are MNHEY and SVGAGI. The ends lost 6 bases at V and 7 bases at J; junction bases unmatched: 5. The CDR3 nucleotides are TGTGCCAGCAGAGACAGGGGGCGTGTTGAAAAACTGTTTTTT. Residues: CASRDRGRVEKLFF.

The rearrangement links TRBV5-1 to TRBJ1-1; a possible D gene is TRBD1 (6 bases). CDR1 SGHRS and CDR2 YFSETQ come from the germline V gene. There are 14 residues in the CDR3. V was clipped by 3 bases and J by 5 bases, with 14 bases between them. Written as DNA, the CDR3 is TGCGCCAGCAGCTCGGGACAAGTCGTTACTGAAGCTTTCTTT. Translating it yields CASSSGQVVTEAFF. The whole variable domain, filled in from reference TRBV5-1 and TRBJ1-1, reads KAGVTQTPRYLIKTRGQQVTLSCSPISGHRSVSWYQQTPGQGLQFLFEYFSETQRNKGNFPGRFSGRQFSNSRSEMNVSTLELGDSALYLCASSSGQVVTEAFFGQGTRLTVV.

The chain combines TRBV6-2 or TRBV6-3 with TRBJ2-7, with a weak D call TRBD2 (7 bases). The CDR3 spans 15 residues. With 0 bases removed from V and 0 bases from J, the gap between germline ends came to 9 bases. Per germline, CDR1 MNHEY and CDR2 SVGEGT. This chain's CDR3 is CASSYSAGASYEQYF. CDR3 in DNA: TGTGCCAGCAGTTACTCTGCGGGGGCCTCCTACGAGCAGTACTTC.

Here the CDR3 reads CAIRGLAGGKGGEQYF. CDR3 DNA: TGTGCCATCCGTGGGCTAGCGGGGGGCAAGGGAGGCGAGCAGTACTTC. The chain combines TRBV10-3 with TRBJ2-7; 11 nucleotides line up with TRBD2. CDR1 and CDR2 (germline): ENHRY, SYGVKD. CDR3 length: 16 residues. V was pared by 8 bases and J by 6 bases, with 15 bases of the junction left unmatched.

The chain uses TRBV28 and TRBJ1-5; D is uncertain. Between the trimmed V and J ends, which lost 5 bases and 7 bases, there was a span of 12 bases. CDR3 length: 13 amino acids. Germline lookup yields CDR1 MDHEN and CDR2 SYDVKM. The CDR3 DNA reads as TGTGCCAGCAGTCCACTCCACGTGCAGCCCCAGCATTTT. It translates to CASSPLHVQPQHF.

The genes are TRBV19 and TRBJ1-5, with a possible D match to TRBD1 (6 bases). The CDR3 contains 15 residues. Between the trimmed V and J ends, which lost 9 bases and 3 bases, there was a span of 18 bases. CDR1 LNHDA and CDR2 SQIVND come from the germline V gene (reference sequence). The CDR3 DNA sequence: TGTGCCAGCGGACAGAATACAATAATCAATCAGCCCCAGCATTTT. Amino acids: CASGQNTIINQPQHF.

The rearrangement links TRBV5-4 to TRBJ2-1, with 12 nucleotides matching TRBD2. The CDR3 totals 15 residues. Germline CDR1 and CDR2: SGHNT and YYREEE (reference sequence). The ends lost 4 bases at V and 4 bases at J; junction bases unmatched: 3. The CDR3 here is CASSPGLAGYNEQFF. The CDR3 DNA is TGTGCCAGCAGCCCGGGACTAGCGGGTTACAATGAGCAGTTCTTC.

The chain recombines TRBV4-1 with TRBJ2-1; TRBD1 agrees at 10 bases. This CDR3 comprises 15 residues. V gave up 4 bases and J gave up 8 bases; unmatched junction bases: 8. Looked up from germline, CDR1 is MGHRA and CDR2 is YSYEKL. CDR3 sequence: CASSPGTGVYDEQFF. In DNA form, the CDR3 reads TGCGCCAGCAGCCCCGGGACAGGGGTTTACGATGAGCAGTTCTTC.

The CDR3 spells CASSAYSGYTF. DNA of the CDR3: TGTGCCAGCAGCGCCTACAGCGGCTACACCTTC. The rearrangement joins TRBV5-4 to TRBJ1-2; D not resolved. Trimming left V 4 bases short and J 8 bases short, with 9 bases between. CDR3 length: 11 amino acids. Per germline, CDR1 SGHNT and CDR2 YYREEE (reference sequence).

This clone came up many times. The rearrangement joins TRBV5-4 to TRBJ2-2; 10 positions agree with TRBD2. The ends lost 4 bases at V and 3 bases at J; junction bases unmatched: 9. The CDR3 consists of 17 residues. The V gene's germline CDR1 is SGHNT and CDR2 YYREEE (reference sequence). The CDR3: CASSPRAGGEDTGELFF. The CDR3 DNA reads TGTGCCAGCAGCCCTAGAGCGGGAGGGGAAGACACCGGGGAGCTGTTTTTT.

V and J are TRBV18 and TRBJ1-1; possibly TRBD1 for D (5 bases). Trimming pared 0 bases from V and 6 bases from J, leaving 17 bases between. Germline V gene lookup returns CDR1 KGHSH and CDR2 LQKENI. The CDR3 extends over 16 amino acids. The CDR3 reads CASSPPGGGRLAEAFF. The CDR3 DNA sequence: TGTGCCAGCTCACCACCGGGGGGGGGTCGGCTGGCTGAAGCTTTCTTT.

The chain links TRBV5-6 to TRBJ1-2; D gene ambiguous. The CDR3 sequence is 15 residues long. The germline gives CDR1 SGHDT, CDR2 YYEEEE. Trimming removed 0 bases at V and 3 bases at J, with 12 bases between. Here the CDR3 reads CASSLVTGFDYGYTF. In DNA form, the CDR3 reads TGTGCCAGCAGCTTGGTTACGGGGTTTGACTATGGCTACACCTTC.

The rearrangement joins TRBV9 to TRBJ2-1; TRBD2 agrees at 15 bases. CDR1 and CDR2 from the germline V gene are SGDLS and YYNGEE. V lost 4 bases, J lost 8 bases, and 13 bases stayed unmatched. CDR3 size: 18 residues. The CDR3 loop reads CASSPHPGLAGGPHEQFF. CDR3 coding DNA: TGTGCCAGCAGCCCTCACCCAGGACTAGCGGGGGGGCCGCATGAGCAGTTCTTC.

This sequence joins TRBV6-1 and TRBJ1-5, with 8 bases identical to TRBD1. Germline CDR1 reads MNHNS; CDR2 reads SASEGT. The V gene end was trimmed by 3 bases and the J gene end by 5 bases; junction bases not matched to a gene: 3. This CDR3 contains 14 residues. DNA for the CDR3: TGTGCCAGCAGTGACAGGGGGCCCGATCAGCCCCAGCATTTT. Its protein product is CASSDRGPDQPQHF.